These T cell receptor beta chains were read from a single sample in a study of blood T cell repertoires in COVID-19. Using immunoSEQ multiplex PCR, the repertoire was profiled, and TCRdb retains in-frame clones only, with some absent. The repertoire consists of over 200,000 clones, with over 75% occurring once and the leading ten covering 7.9%. Source material: peripheral blood. The source is an elderly woman with acute or convalescent COVID-19. Both conserved end residues are part of each CDR3. A D gene is named only where the DNA matches it firmly. Only part of the rows carry a size: once, few, many, or a class if the clone is expanded.

j_gene,v_gene,abundance,d_gene,CDR3nt,CDR3aa
TRBJ2-7,TRBV10-3,NA,TRBD2,TGTGCCATCAGGACTAGCGGGGGGATCTACGAGCAGTACTTC,CAIRTSGGIYEQYF
TRBJ2-5,TRBV5-4,NA,TRBD2,TGTGCCAGCAGCCCCGGGACTAGCGGGGGCCACCAAGAGACCCAGTACTTC,CASSPGTSGGHQETQYF
TRBJ1-2,TRBV7-2,NA,TRBD1,TGTGCCAGCAGCAAACCGGGACAGGGGATCTGGGGCTACACCTTC,CASSKPGQGIWGYTF
TRBJ2-1,TRBV7-2,NA,TRBD2,TGTGCCAGCAGACCCCAACTTCCCGGGGGGGAGCAGTTCTTC,CASRPQLPGGEQFF
TRBJ2-3,TRBV9,NA,NA,TGTGCCTGCTCAGGGGGGAGCTCTAGCACAGATACGCAGTATTTT,CACSGGSSSTDTQYF
TRBJ2-1,TRBV5-4,NA,NA,TGTGCCAGCAGCTTAGGGGGAGCCAATGAGCAGTTCTTC,CASSLGGANEQFF
TRBJ2-7,TRBV4-1,NA,NA,TGCGCCAGCAGCCAGGGACTGGGGCCCTACGAGCAGTACTTC,CASSQGLGPYEQYF
TRBJ2-3,TRBV5-1,NA,NA,TGCGCCAGCAGCGCGGTGACGCTTCACTTGGATACGCAGTATTTT,CASSAVTLHLDTQYF
TRBJ2-1,TRBV3-1/TRBV3-2,few,TRBD1,TGTGCCAGCAGCCACTCCGGGACAGGGGCTAACTACAATGAGCAGTTCTTC,CASSHSGTGANYNEQFF
TRBJ2-3,TRBV7-2,few,TRBD2,TGTGCCAGCAGCTTTCTCGGTATGACTAGCGGGGGCACAGATACGCAGTATTTT,CASSFLGMTSGGTDTQYF
TRBJ2-2,TRBV6-5,NA,TRBD2,TGTGCCAGCAGTTACGGCGGGGGGGCCAGCACCGGGGAGCTGTTTTTT,CASSYGGGASTGELFF
TRBJ1-5,TRBV6-4,NA,TRBD1,TGTGCCAGCAGTGAACAGGGGGGCAATCAGCCCCAGCATTTT,CASSEQGGNQPQHF
TRBJ2-3,TRBV3-1/TRBV3-2,NA,TRBD2,TGTGCCAGCAGCCAAGGGGGGGGACGCACAGATACGCAGTATTTT,CASSQGGGRTDTQYF
TRBJ1-5,TRBV6-6,NA,NA,TGTGCCAGCAGTACGGCGGGGATTGGGAGCAATCAGCCCCAGCATTTT,CASSTAGIGSNQPQHF
TRBJ1-2,TRBV6-6,once,NA,TGTGCCAGCAGTTACGAGGGTCCGGATGGCTACACCTTC,CASSYEGPDGYTF
TRBJ1-5,TRBV6-4,NA,NA,TGTGCCAGCAGTGCAGGGTTCAATCAGCCCCAGCATTTT,CASSAGFNQPQHF
TRBJ1-1,TRBV14,NA,NA,TGTGCCAGCAGCCAAGGCCTAGCGCCGGGAGGAGCTTTCTTT,CASSQGLAPGGAFF
TRBJ1-2,TRBV7-8,NA,NA,TGTGCCAGCAGCACAGCAGGGGTTTATGGCTACACCTTC,CASSTAGVYGYTF
TRBJ1-6,TRBV7-8,NA,NA,TGTGCCAGCAGCTCTCACAGCGGAGATAATTCACCCCTCCACTTT,CASSSHSGDNSPLHF
TRBJ2-7,TRBV20-1,NA,NA,TGCAGTGCTGGTGACAGGTACGAGCAGTACTTC,CSAGDRYEQYF
TRBJ1-5,TRBV27,NA,TRBD1,TGTGCCAGCAGTTTATCGGGCGACAGGGGAAAGCCCCAGCATTTT,CASSLSGDRGKPQHF
TRBJ2-2,TRBV5-1,NA,NA,TGCGCCAGCAGCTTGGATCCAGGGAACACCGGGGAGCTGTTTTTT,CASSLDPGNTGELFF
TRBJ2-1,TRBV5-1,NA,TRBD2,TGCGCCAGCAGCTTATCCAGGACTAGCGGGGACGGGCAGTTCTTC,CASSLSRTSGDGQFF
TRBJ2-3,TRBV10-3,few,NA,TGTGCCATCAGTGTATCAGGGATGGACACAGATACGCAGTATTTT,CAISVSGMDTDTQYF
TRBJ2-7,TRBV5-4,NA,NA,TGTGCCAGCAGCTTGGCCCCGCCGGAGGAGCAGTACTTC,CASSLAPPEEQYF
TRBJ2-3,TRBV7-8,NA,NA,TGTGCCAGCAGGCCCGGGGGAACAGATACGCAGTATTTT,CASRPGGTDTQYF
TRBJ2-7,TRBV19,NA,TRBD2,TGTGCCAGTAGTGTTGGGACTAGCGGGAGCGTGTACGAGCAGTACTTC,CASSVGTSGSVYEQYF